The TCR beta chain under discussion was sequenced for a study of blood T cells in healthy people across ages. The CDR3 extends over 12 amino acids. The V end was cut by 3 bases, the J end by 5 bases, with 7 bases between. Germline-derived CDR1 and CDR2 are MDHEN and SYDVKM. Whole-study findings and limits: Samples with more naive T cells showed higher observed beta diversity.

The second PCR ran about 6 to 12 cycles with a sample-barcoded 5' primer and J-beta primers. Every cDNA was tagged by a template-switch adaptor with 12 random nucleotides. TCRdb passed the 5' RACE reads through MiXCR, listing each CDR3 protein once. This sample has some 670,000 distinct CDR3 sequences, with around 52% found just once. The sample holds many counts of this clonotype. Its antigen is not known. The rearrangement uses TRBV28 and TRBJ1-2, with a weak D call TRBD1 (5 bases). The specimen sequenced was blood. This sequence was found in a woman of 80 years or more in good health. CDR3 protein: CASSFQGYGYTF. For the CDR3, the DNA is TGTGCCAGCAGTTTTCAGGGTTATGGCTACACCTTC.